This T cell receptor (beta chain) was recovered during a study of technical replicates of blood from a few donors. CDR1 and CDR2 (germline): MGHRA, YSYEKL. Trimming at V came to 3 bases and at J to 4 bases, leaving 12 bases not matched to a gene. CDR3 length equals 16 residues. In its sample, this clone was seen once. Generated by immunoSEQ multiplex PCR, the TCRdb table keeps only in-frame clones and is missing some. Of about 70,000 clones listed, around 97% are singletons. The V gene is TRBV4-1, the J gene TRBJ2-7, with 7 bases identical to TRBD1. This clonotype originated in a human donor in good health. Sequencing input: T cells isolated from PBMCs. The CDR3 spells CASSHVRTGQPYEQYF. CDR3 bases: TGCGCCAGCAGCCACGTTAGGACGGGACAGCCTTACGAGCAGTACTTC.